This T cell receptor beta chain is drawn from a study of blood T cell repertoires in COVID-19. Measured with immunoSEQ multiplex PCR; TCRdb has only the in-frame clones, and not every one. Found here are about 210,000 clones, more than 80% of them singletons; the top ten hold approximately 1.1%. CDR3 length: 16 amino acids. V shed 2 bases and J shed 3 bases, with 16 bases lying between them. In germline, CDR1 is SGHTA, CDR2 FQGNSA. This receptor was identified in a man aged 30 to 45 who had recovered from COVID-19. Sequenced sample: PBMCs or T cells enriched from blood (not recorded which). V gene TRBV7-2 combines with J gene TRBJ1-2; maybe TRBD1 (6 bases). The CDR3 region has the DNA TGTGCCAGCAGCTTATATTCAGGGGCGTACGACTATGGCTACACCTTC. This codes for CASSLYSGAYDYGYTF.